Listed below are T cell receptor beta chains from one sample, sequenced in a study of CD8+CD57+ T cells in acquired aplastic anemia. TCRdb independently ran MiXCR on the reads; one entry per CDR3 protein. The data show about 110,000 distinct CDR3 sequences, 40% to 60% seen once. Sequencing input: sorted CD4+, CD8+, or CD8+CD57+ T cells (not recorded which) from PBMCs. These receptors all come from a human donor in good health, serving as a control. Each CDR3 is given with its conserved first and last residue. D genes are given only for firm matches. Not all rows give a size; the values are once, few, many and, for expanded clones, a class.

J gene | clone size | V gene | D gene | CDR3 protein | CDR3 DNA
TRBJ1-2 | - | TRBV24-1 | TRBD1 | CATSDLTEGARIYGYTF | TGTGCCACCAGTGATTTAACTGAGGGGGCGCGGATCTATGGCTACACCTTC
TRBJ2-3 | - | TRBV29-1 | TRBD1 | CSVGDRTDTQYF | TGCAGCGTTGGGGACAGGACAGATACGCAGTATTTT
TRBJ2-5 | - | TRBV7-9 | - | CASSSSEAQETQYF | TGTGCCAGCAGCTCCTCGGAGGCCCAAGAGACCCAGTACTTC
TRBJ1-2 | - | TRBV18 | - | CASSPDPLGGYTF | TGTGCCAGCTCACCTGACCCTTTGGGCGGCTACACCTTC
TRBJ2-7 | few | TRBV7-9 | - | CAWSVYGGIDEQYF | TGTGCCTGGAGTGTATATGGGGGAATCGACGAGCAGTACTTC
TRBJ1-1 | - | TRBV7-6 | - | CASSLTGINTEAFF | TGTGCCAGCAGCTTAACAGGGATCAACACTGAAGCTTTCTTT
TRBJ2-5 | - | TRBV25-1 | TRBD1 | CASSGGDRGRQETQYF | TGTGCCAGCAGTGGGGGGGACAGGGGGAGGCAAGAGACCCAGTACTTC
TRBJ1-2 | - | TRBV24-1 | TRBD1 | CATKGGTDYGYTF | TGTGCCACCAAGGGGGGGACAGACTATGGCTACACCTTC
TRBJ2-7 | few | TRBV7-2 | - | CASSLLPRGYEQYF | TGTGCCAGCAGCTTGTTGCCTAGGGGCTACGAGCAGTACTTC
TRBJ1-6 | - | TRBV5-1 | - | CASSPVGDNNSPLHF | TGCGCCAGCAGCCCAGTGGGGGACAATAATTCACCCCTCCACTTT
TRBJ1-2 | medium-sized | TRBV29-1 | - | CSVEAQDGYTF | TGCAGCGTTGAGGCACAGGATGGCTACACCTTC
TRBJ2-3 | few | TRBV24-1 | - | CATSDDPDTQYF | TGTGCCACCAGTGATGACCCAGATACGCAGTATTTT
TRBJ2-3 | - | TRBV29-1 | - | CSVDGLRGAADTQYF | TGCAGCGTTGATGGCCTTAGAGGGGCTGCAGATACGCAGTATTTT
TRBJ1-5 | - | TRBV10-3 | TRBD1 | CAIRASGQGPDQPQHF | TGTGCCATCAGGGCTTCAGGACAGGGACCAGATCAGCCCCAGCATTTT
TRBJ1-5 | - | TRBV25-1 | - | CASSGGQAYQPQHF | TGTGCCAGCAGTGGGGGGCAGGCGTATCAGCCCCAGCATTTT